What follows is one TCR beta chain and its context. Its antigen is as yet unknown. Sequencing used immunoSEQ multiplex PCR; TCRdb keeps in-frame clones, though not all of them. The sample lists just under 30,000 clones; 55% to 75% were seen once. The record originates from a study of CD4 T cells in relation to SARS-CoV-2 and coronaviruses. Whole-study results and caveats: About 65% of donors had memory CD4+ clonotypes crossrecognizing SARS-CoV-2 and common cold coronavirus spike.

Germline values: CDR1 ENHRY, CDR2 SYGVKD. J gave up 7 bases and V 2 bases, and 6 bases lay outside the gene matches. This CDR3 is 15 amino acids long. Before the COVID-19 pandemic, during about 2010-2019, CD4+ T cells were taken from unexposed donors. The cells were cultured for over eight days before CD4+ T cells were isolated. As cell numbers allowed, unexposed-donor CD4+ T cells faced SARS-CoV-2 S/N and four cold-coronavirus spikes. The sequencing sample was made of CD4+ T cells from PBMCs, cultured in vitro. This sequence originates from a human donor in good health. The genes are TRBV10-3 and TRBJ1-2; 11 positions match TRBD1. CDR3 nucleotide sequence: TGTGCCATCAGTGAGGCCGGACAGGGGGCCGGTGGCTACACCTTC. Encoded protein: CAISEAGQGAGGYTF.